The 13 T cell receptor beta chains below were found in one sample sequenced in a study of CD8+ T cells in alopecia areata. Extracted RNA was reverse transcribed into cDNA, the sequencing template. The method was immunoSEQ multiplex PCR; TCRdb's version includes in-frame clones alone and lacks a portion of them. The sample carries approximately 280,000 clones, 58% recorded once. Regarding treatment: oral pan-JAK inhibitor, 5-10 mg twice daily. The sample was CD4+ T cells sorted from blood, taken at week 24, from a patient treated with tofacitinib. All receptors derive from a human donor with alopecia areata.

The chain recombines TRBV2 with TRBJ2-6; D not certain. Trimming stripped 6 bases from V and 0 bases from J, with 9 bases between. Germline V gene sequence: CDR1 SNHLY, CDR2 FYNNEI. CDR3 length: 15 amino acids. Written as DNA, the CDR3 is TGTGCCAGCAGCAGGTCCCACTCTGGGGCCAACGTCCTGACTTTC. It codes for CASSRSHSGANVLTF.

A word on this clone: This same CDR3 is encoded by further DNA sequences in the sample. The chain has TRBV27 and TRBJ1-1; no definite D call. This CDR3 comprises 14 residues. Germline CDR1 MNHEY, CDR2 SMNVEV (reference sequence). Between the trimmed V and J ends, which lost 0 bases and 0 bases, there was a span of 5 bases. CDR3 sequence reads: CASSLSGLNTEAFF. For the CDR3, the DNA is TGTGCCAGCAGTTTATCCGGACTGAACACTGAAGCTTTCTTT.

In DNA form, the CDR3 reads TGCGCCAGCAGCCTGGGGACAGGGGTGGCCAAAAACATTCAGTACTTC. This encodes CASSLGTGVAKNIQYF. The rearrangement joins TRBV5-1 to TRBJ2-4, with 10 bases fitting TRBD1. The CDR3 totals 16 residues. V lost 4 bases to trimming and J lost 1 base; unmatched junction nucleotides: 5. Germline-derived CDR1 and CDR2 are SGHRS and YFSETQ.

The CDR3 nucleotides read TGTGCCACCAGCAGAGGACAGGTCGAAAGGGAGCATTTT. The encoded protein is CATSRGQVEREHF. The genes are TRBV15 and TRBJ1-5; D is perhaps TRBD1 (6 bases). V shed 1 base and J shed 14 bases, with 15 bases lying between them. This CDR3 has 13 residues. CDR1 LNHNV and CDR2 YYDKDF come from the germline V gene (reference sequence). Full variable domain (rest looked up from reference TRBV15 and TRBJ1-5): DAMVIQNPRYQVTQFGKPVTLSCSQTLNHNVMYWYQQKSSQAPKLLFHYYDKDFNNEADTPDNFQSRRPNTSFCFLDIRSPGLGDTAMYLCATSRGQVEREHFGDGTRLSIL.

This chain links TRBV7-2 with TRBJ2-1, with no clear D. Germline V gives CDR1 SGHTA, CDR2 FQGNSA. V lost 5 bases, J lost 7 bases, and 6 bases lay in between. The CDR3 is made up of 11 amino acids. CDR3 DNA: TGTGCCAGCAGCCAATCTAATGAGCAGTTCTTC. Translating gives CASSQSNEQFF.

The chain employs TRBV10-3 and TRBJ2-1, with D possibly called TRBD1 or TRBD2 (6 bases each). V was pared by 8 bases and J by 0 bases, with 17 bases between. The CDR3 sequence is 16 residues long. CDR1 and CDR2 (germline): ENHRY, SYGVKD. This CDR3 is CAIQPGAFSSYNEQFF. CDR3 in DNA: TGTGCCATCCAACCGGGGGCCTTCAGCTCCTACAATGAGCAGTTCTTC.

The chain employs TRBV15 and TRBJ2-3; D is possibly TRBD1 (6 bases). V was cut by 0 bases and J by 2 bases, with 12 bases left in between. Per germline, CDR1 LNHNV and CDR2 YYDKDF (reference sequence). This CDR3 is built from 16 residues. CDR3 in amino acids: CATSRDGRQDTDTQYF. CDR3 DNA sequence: TGTGCCACCAGCAGAGATGGACGACAGGACACAGATACGCAGTATTTT.

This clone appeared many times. As DNA, the CDR3 is TGTGCCAGCTCACCCTGGGGACAGGACACAGATACGCAGTATTTT. Encoded protein: CASSPWGQDTDTQYF. The V gene is TRBV18, the J gene TRBJ2-3, with 8 positions matching TRBD1. The CDR3 totals 15 residues. V lost 3 bases, J lost 2 bases, and 4 bases stayed unmatched. Germline V gene sequence: CDR1 KGHSH, CDR2 LQKENI.

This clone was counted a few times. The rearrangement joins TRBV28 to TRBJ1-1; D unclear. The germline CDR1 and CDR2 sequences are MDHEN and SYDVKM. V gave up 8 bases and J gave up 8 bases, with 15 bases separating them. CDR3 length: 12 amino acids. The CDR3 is CASSQGRTEAFF. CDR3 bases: TGTGCCAGCTCCCAAGGGAGGACCGAAGCTTTCTTT.

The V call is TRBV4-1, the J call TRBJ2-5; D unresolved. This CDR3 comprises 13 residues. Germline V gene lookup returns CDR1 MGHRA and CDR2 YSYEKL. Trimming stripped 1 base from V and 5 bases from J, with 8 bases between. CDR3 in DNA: TGCGCCAGCAGCCAAGGATCCTGGGAGACCCAGTACTTC. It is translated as CASSQGSWETQYF.

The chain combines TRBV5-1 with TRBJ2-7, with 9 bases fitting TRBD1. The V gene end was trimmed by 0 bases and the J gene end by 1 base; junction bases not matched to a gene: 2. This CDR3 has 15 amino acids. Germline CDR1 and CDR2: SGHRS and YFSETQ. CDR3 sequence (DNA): TGCGCCAGCAGCTTGGGCGGGACAGGGTCCTACGAGCAGTACTTC. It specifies CASSLGGTGSYEQYF.

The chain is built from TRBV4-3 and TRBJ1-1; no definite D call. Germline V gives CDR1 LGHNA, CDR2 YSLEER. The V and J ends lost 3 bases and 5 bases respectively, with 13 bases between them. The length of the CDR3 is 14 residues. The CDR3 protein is CASSQGGGKTEAFF. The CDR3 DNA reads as TGCGCCAGCAGCCAGGGCGGTGGAAAAACTGAAGCTTTCTTT.

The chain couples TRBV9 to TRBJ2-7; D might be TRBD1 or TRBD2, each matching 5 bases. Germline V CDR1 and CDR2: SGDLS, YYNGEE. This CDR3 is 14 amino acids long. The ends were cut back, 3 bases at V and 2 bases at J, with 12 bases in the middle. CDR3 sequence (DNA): TGTGCCAGCAGCGCGACCGGGACCACCTACGAGCAGTACTTC. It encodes CASSATGTTYEQYF.